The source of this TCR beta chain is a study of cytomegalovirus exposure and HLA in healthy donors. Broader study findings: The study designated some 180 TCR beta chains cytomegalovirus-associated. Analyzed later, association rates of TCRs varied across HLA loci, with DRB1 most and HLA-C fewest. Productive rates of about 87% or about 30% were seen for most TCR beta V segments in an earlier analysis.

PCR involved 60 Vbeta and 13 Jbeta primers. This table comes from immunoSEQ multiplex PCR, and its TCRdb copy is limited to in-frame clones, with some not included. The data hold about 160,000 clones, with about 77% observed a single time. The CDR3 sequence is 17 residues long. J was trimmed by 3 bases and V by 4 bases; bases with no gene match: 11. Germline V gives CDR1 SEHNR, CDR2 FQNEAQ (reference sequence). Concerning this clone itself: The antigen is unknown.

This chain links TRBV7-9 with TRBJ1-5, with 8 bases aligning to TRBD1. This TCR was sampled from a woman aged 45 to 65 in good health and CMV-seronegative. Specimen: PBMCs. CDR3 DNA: TGTGCCAGCAGCTACCCGGGACAGGCGTCTTTCAATCAGCCCCAGCATTTT. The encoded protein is CASSYPGQASFNQPQHF.